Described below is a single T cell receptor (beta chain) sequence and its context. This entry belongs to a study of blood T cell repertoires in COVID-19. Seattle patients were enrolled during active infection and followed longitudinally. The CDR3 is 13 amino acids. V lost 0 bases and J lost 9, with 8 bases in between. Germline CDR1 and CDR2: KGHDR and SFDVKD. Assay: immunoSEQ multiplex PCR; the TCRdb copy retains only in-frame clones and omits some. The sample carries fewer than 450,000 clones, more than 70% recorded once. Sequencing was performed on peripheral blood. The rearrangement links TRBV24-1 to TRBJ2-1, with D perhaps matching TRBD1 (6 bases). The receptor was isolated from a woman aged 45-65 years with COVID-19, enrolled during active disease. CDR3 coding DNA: TGTGCCACCAGTGATTTGCAGGGGCTTGAGCAGTTCTTC. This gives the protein CATSDLQGLEQFF.